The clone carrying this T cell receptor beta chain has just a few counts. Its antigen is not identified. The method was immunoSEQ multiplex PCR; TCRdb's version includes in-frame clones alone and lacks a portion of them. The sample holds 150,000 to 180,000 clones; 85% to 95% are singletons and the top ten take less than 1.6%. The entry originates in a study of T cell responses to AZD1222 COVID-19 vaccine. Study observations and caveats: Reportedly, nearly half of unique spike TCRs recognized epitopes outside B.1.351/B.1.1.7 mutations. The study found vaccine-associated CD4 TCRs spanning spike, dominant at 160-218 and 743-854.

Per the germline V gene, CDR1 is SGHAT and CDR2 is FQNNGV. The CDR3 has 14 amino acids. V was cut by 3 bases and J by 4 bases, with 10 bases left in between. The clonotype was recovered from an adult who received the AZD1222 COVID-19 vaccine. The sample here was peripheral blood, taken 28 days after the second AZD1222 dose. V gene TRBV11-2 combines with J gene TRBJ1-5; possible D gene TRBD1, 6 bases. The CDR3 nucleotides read TGTGCCAGCAGCTTGGGGAGGGGGAATCAGCCCCAGCATTTT. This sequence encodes CASSLGRGNQPQHF. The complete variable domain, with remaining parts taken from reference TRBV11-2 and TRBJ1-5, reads EAGVAQSPRYKIIEKRQSVAFWCNPISGHATLYWYQQILGQGPKLLIQFQNNGVVDDSQLPKDRFSAERLKGVDSTLKIQPAKLEDSAVYLCASSLGRGNQPQHFGDGTRLSIL.